This TCR beta chain was sequenced for a study of monozygotic twins with inflammatory bowel disease. The CDR3 extends over 14 amino acids. CDR1 is MNHEY and CDR2 is SVGEGT in the germline V gene. As concerns this clonotype: Its antigen remains unidentified.

Collection of an approximately 2.5 ml blood sample took place per donor. Template switching added UMIs carrying a 6-nucleotide sample barcode. Using the 5' RACE reads, TCRdb records one entry per CDR3 protein without DNA. The sample has under 150,000 distinct CDR3 sequences. Study results and limitations: Evidence did not back any single strong signal or clonotype linked to IBD. Separate T cell subtypes could not be resolved from one another.

The V gene is TRBV6-2 or TRBV6-3, the J gene TRBJ2-7; TCRdb reports TRBD1, a call that lacks DNA to check it against. The specimen was blood. The sequence came from a human donor with ulcerative colitis or Crohn's disease, or a healthy co-twin of an affected twin (not recorded which). CDR3 region: CASSGQGLQYEQYF.